The clone carrying this T cell receptor beta chain was counted many times. Its antigen is unidentified. Time point here: persistent/refractory GD, antithyroid drugs over 5 years with positive TRAb. After RNA was extracted from PBMCs, the TCR library was made from it. The guidelines of the American Thyroid Association were the basis for diagnosing Graves' disease. The record originates from a study of regulatory T cells in long-lasting Graves disease. HTBI primers from iRepertoire and Arm-PCR of CDR3 regions yielded the TCR beta libraries. TCRdb used MiXCR to reprocess the multiplex PCR reads, holding one entry per CDR3 protein. Counted here are roughly 500,000 distinct CDR3 sequences, around 20% occurring once; the ten biggest clones make up over 7.5%. Whole-study results and caveats: Comparison showed that persistent patients shared more public clonotypes (under 3,000) than new patients (roughly 970). Results may be inaccurate due to the small sample size.

The sequence came from a female donor with Graves disease. The sequences come from peripheral blood mononuclear cells (PBMCs), collected when the disease was refractory, from a patient treated with antithyroid drugs.

CDR3 DNA: TGTGCCAGCAGCTCCCTGAGGGACCAAGAGACCCAGTACTTC. This sequence encodes CASSSLRDQETQYF. The V gene is TRBV11-2, the J gene TRBJ2-5; D may be TRBD2 (5 bases). This CDR3 spans 14 amino acids. V was trimmed by 4 bases and J by 0 bases, leaving 9 bases between them. The germline gives CDR1 SGHAT, CDR2 FQNNGV.